This T cell receptor beta chain was recorded in a study of beta chain features in type 1 diabetes. V lost 4 bases, J lost 4 bases, and 16 bases lay in between. Per germline, CDR1 SQVTM and CDR2 ANQGSEA. The CDR3 contains 14 residues. Only a few counts were recorded for this clone. Isolated RNA was reverse transcribed in full, so expressed TCRB transcripts were sequenced. The data were produced by immunoSEQ multiplex PCR, yet TCRdb's version contains in-frame clones alone and is incomplete. Of about 220,000 clones in the sample, approximately 11% are singletons; the top ten hold about 1.2%. The TCR was taken from a man aged 18 to 35 in good health. The sample consisted of central memory CD4+ T cells from blood. The chain employs TRBV29-1 and TRBJ1-2; D is undetermined. CDR3 DNA: TGCAGCGTTGGGAGGTCAGAGTGGGCCTATGGCTACACCTTC. Protein: CSVGRSEWAYGYTF.